This entry is about one T cell receptor beta chain. The sample originates from a study of blood T cell repertoires in COVID-19. Here immunoSEQ multiplex PCR was the method, and the copy in TCRdb shows in-frame clones only, minus some. This sample yields tens of thousands of clones, of which around 85% are seen a single time; about 14% belongs to the top ten. CDR3 length equals 14 residues. V shed 1 base, J shed 13 bases, and the junction held 8 bases outside the gene matches. In germline, CDR1 is LNHDA, CDR2 SQIVND (reference sequence). The sample was peripheral blood. The gene calls are TRBV19 and TRBJ2-4; 9 bases map to TRBD2. This clonotype was sampled from a human donor in a cohort sampled during active COVID-19. CDR3 amino acids: CASSIGLREGRQYF. DNA for the CDR3: TGTGCCAGTAGTATAGGGTTGCGGGAGGGTCGCCAGTACTTC.